The rows below give T cell receptor beta chains drawn from one sample of a study of blood T cell repertoires in COVID-19. Assay used: immunoSEQ multiplex PCR; TCRdb lists only in-frame clones, some missing. The sample lists about 87,000 clones, 88% occurring once. Sequences were obtained from peripheral blood. The source of these receptors is a man older than 75 with acute or convalescent COVID-19. Each CDR3 is given with its conserved first and last residue. A D gene is named only where the DNA matches it firmly. Clone size is given for some rows only: seen once, a few or many times, or a class if the clone is expanded.

clone_size	d_call	v_call	j_call	cdr3_aa	cdr3_nt
.	.	TRBV6-6	TRBJ1-1	CASSEREGAGSTEAFF	TGTGCCAGCAGCGAACGGGAGGGCGCGGGGAGTACTGAAGCTTTCTTT
.	TRBD1	TRBV6-2/TRBV6-3	TRBJ2-4	CASSSGQGNIQYF	TGTGCCAGCAGCTCGGGACAGGGGAACATTCAGTACTTC
.	.	TRBV7-2	TRBJ1-5	CASSLDGREYQPQHF	TGTGCCAGCAGCTTAGACGGCAGGGAATATCAGCCCCAGCATTTT
.	.	TRBV6-2/TRBV6-3	TRBJ2-2	CASSYLTGPSNTGELFF	TGTGCCAGCAGTTATCTGACAGGCCCTTCGAACACCGGGGAGCTGTTTTTT
.	.	TRBV11-2	TRBJ1-1	CASSFLTGNTEAFF	TGTGCCAGCAGCTTTCTAACAGGGAACACTGAAGCTTTCTTT
.	.	TRBV6-2/TRBV6-3	TRBJ2-1	CASSIEGAYNEQFF	TGTGCCAGCAGTATCGAGGGGGCCTACAATGAGCAGTTCTTC
.	TRBD1	TRBV7-2	TRBJ1-1	CASSTPWGTGWNTEAFF	TGTGCCAGCAGCACCCCCTGGGGGACAGGGTGGAACACTGAAGCTTTCTTT
.	.	TRBV7-6	TRBJ1-1	CASSLASGGNTEAFF	TGTGCCAGCAGCTTAGCCTCGGGGGGGAACACTGAAGCTTTCTTT
.	TRBD1	TRBV19	TRBJ1-1	CASSITGAANTEAFF	TGTGCCAGTAGTATCACAGGGGCAGCGAACACTGAAGCTTTCTTT
.	.	TRBV20-1	TRBJ1-1	CSAPERGLAFF	TGCAGTGCCCCGGAGCGGGGTTTGGCTTTCTTT
few	TRBD2	TRBV19	TRBJ2-1	CASGLAERRNSNEQFF	TGTGCCAGTGGTCTAGCGGAGAGGCGGAATTCCAATGAGCAGTTCTTC
.	.	TRBV5-1	TRBJ1-6	CASRGRDNNNSPLHF	TGCGCCAGCAGGGGTAGGGACAACAATAATTCACCCCTCCACTTT
.	TRBD1	TRBV28	TRBJ1-5	CASSAGTDNQPQHF	TGTGCCAGCAGCGCCGGGACAGATAATCAGCCCCAGCATTTT
once	TRBD1	TRBV18	TRBJ1-2	CASSGQGKDYGYTF	TGTGCCAGCTCAGGACAGGGGAAGGACTATGGCTACACCTTC
.	TRBD2	TRBV11-2	TRBJ2-1	CASTRGQAGGMGNEQFF	TGTGCCAGCACTCGTGGGCAAGCGGGGGGCATGGGAAATGAGCAGTTCTTC
once	.	TRBV4-2	TRBJ2-3	CASSQERTSTDTQYF	TGTGCCAGCAGCCAGGAGCGTACTAGCACAGATACGCAGTATTTT
.	TRBD1	TRBV7-3	TRBJ2-1	CASRPTGGCQFF	TGTGCCAGCAGACCTACAGGGGGTTGCCAGTTCTTC
.	.	TRBV7-2	TRBJ2-7	CASSLAPGAYEQYF	TGTGCCAGCAGCTTAGCGCCGGGAGCCTACGAGCAGTACTTC
.	.	TRBV6-5	TRBJ2-7	CASSYSSFSGLGEQYF	TGTGCCAGCAGTTACTCGAGCTTTTCGGGACTTGGCGAGCAGTACTTC
.	TRBD2	TRBV27	TRBJ2-5	CASSRLAEETQYF	TGTGCCAGCAGCCGACTAGCGGAAGAGACCCAGTACTTC
few	TRBD2	TRBV6-5	TRBJ2-7	CASRATSGAAYEQYF	TGTGCCAGCAGAGCGACTAGCGGGGCCGCCTACGAGCAGTACTTC
.	TRBD1	TRBV7-2	TRBJ1-2	CASSLGGQYYGYTF	TGTGCCAGCAGCTTAGGGGGACAGTACTATGGCTACACCTTC
.	.	TRBV4-2	TRBJ2-3	CASSQRQGSLRPDTQYF	TGTGCCAGCAGCCAAAGGCAGGGTTCACTCAGACCAGATACGCAGTATTTT
.	.	TRBV12-3/TRBV12-4	TRBJ2-7	CASTPPRSYEQYF	TGTGCCAGCACCCCGCCGCGGTCGTACGAGCAGTACTTC
.	TRBD1	TRBV11-1	TRBJ1-2	CASSSPGQPYGYTF	TGTGCCAGCAGCTCCCCGGGACAGCCCTATGGCTACACCTTC
.	.	TRBV9	TRBJ1-5	CASSVAGLNQPQHF	TGTGCCAGCAGCGTAGCGGGACTCAATCAGCCCCAGCATTTT
.	.	TRBV20-1	TRBJ1-1	CSASNSMNTEAFF	TGCAGTGCTAGTAACAGCATGAACACTGAAGCTTTCTTT
.	.	TRBV6-1	TRBJ2-2	CASSEMGAAGTGELFF	TGTGCCAGCAGTGAAATGGGGGCGGCCGGCACCGGGGAGCTGTTTTTT
.	.	TRBV5-5	TRBJ1-6	CASSLGQSLGSPLHF	TGTGCCAGCAGCTTGGGGCAGTCTCTTGGTTCACCCCTCCACTTT